The clone carrying this T cell receptor beta chain was observed at least ten times. Its antigen remains unidentified. The sample comes from a study of regulatory T cells in long-lasting Graves disease. Regarding time point: persistent/refractory GD, antithyroid drugs over 5 years with positive TRAb. From PBMCs, RNA was extracted and then used to make the TCR library. A peripheral blood sample, 8.5 to 9 milliliters in volume, was drawn into EDTA tubes. Study results and limitations: The study found TRBV28, TRBJ1-2 and TRBJ2-5 favored in persistent disease.

Arm-PCR of CDR3 regions with iRepertoire HTBI primers generated TCR beta libraries. TCRdb analysed the multiplex PCR reads with MiXCR anew, one entry per CDR3 protein. In the table there are about 470,000 distinct CDR3 sequences, about a fifth of which are singletons. The CDR3 sequence is 14 residues long. V was pared by 3 bases and J by 2 bases, with 10 bases between. The V gene's germline CDR1 is MNHEY and CDR2 SVGEGT. The source of this sequence is a female donor with Graves disease. The chain carries TRBV6-2 or TRBV6-3 and TRBJ1-1, with no clear D. The source was peripheral blood mononuclear cells (PBMCs), collected when the disease was refractory, from a patient treated with antithyroid drugs. The CDR3 DNA sequence: TGTGCCAGCAGTTATTTTGATAGTAACACTGAAGCTTTCTTT. As protein: CASSYFDSNTEAFF.